Below are 16 T cell receptor beta chains sequenced from a single sample in a study of blood T cell repertoires in COVID-19 (TCRdb year 2020). Preparation of the library involved the immunoSEQ multiplex PCR assay. In TCRdb, the immuneACCESS table is reduced to in-frame sequences with V and J assigned. These tables do not hold every clone; where another copy was compared, an unresolved V gene accounts for under half, and the others remain unexplained. The sample table holds approximately 93,000 clones, of which 85% to 90% were seen once. The top ten hold 1.1% of the sample. The sequencing sample was made of peripheral blood. The receptor set was obtained from a human donor in a cohort sampled during active COVID-19.

Written as DNA, the CDR3 is TGTGCCAGCAGCCGGACTAGCGGGGGGTACAATGAGCAGTTCTTC. It codes for CASSRTSGGYNEQFF. The V and J genes are TRBV7-2 and TRBJ2-1; TRBD2 matches at 14 bases. J was trimmed by 4 bases and V by 5 bases; bases with no gene match: 1. This CDR3 comprises 15 residues. From germline, CDR1 is SGHTA and CDR2 FQGNSA.

In its sample, this clone was seen once. This sequence joins TRBV28 and TRBJ2-5; D is perhaps TRBD2 (6 bases). Trimming took 2 bases from V and 5 from J, leaving 12 bases between them. The CDR3 is 14 amino acids. Per germline, CDR1 MDHEN and CDR2 SYDVKM. The CDR3 DNA is TGTGCCAGCAGTTTAAAGTTTGCGGGGGAGACCCAGTACTTC. Translating gives CASSLKFAGETQYF.

The chain links TRBV7-2 to TRBJ1-1; D is perhaps TRBD1 (5 bases). Between the trimmed V and J ends, which lost 7 bases and 2 bases, there was a span of 20 bases. The CDR3 totals 16 residues. Per the germline V gene, CDR1 is SGHTA and CDR2 is FQGNSA. The CDR3 DNA reads as TGTGCCAGCATCCTGACAGCCTCAATCGTTAACACTGAAGCTTTCTTT. It encodes CASILTASIVNTEAFF.

The chain joins TRBV9 to TRBJ2-7; 9 positions match TRBD1. Germline CDR1 SGDLS, CDR2 YYNGEE. The CDR3 loop spans 14 amino acids. Trimming at V came to 0 bases and at J to 6 bases, leaving 4 bases not matched to a gene. The CDR3 region is CASSVGDRVGEQYF. CDR3 coding DNA: TGTGCCAGCAGCGTAGGGGACAGGGTAGGCGAGCAGTACTTC.

This chain uses TRBV2 with TRBJ2-7; TRBD2 agrees at 12 bases. The CDR3 is 15 amino acids. V shed 5 bases, J shed 4 bases, and the junction held 6 bases outside the gene matches. The germline gives CDR1 SNHLY, CDR2 FYNNEI. In DNA, the CDR3 is TGTGCCAGCAGTTCGGGACTAGCGGGCGTTTACGAGCAGTACTTC. Its translation: CASSSGLAGVYEQYF.

The CDR3 here is CASAKAGANVLTF. CDR3 in DNA: TGTGCCAGCGCCAAAGCAGGGGCCAACGTCCTGACTTTC. This chain links TRBV28 with TRBJ2-6; D ambiguous. Trimming stripped 8 bases from V and 4 bases from J, with 9 bases between. The germline V gene encodes CDR1 MDHEN and CDR2 SYDVKM. CDR3 length: 13 amino acids.

J is TRBJ1-1 and V is TRBV19; the D gene is possibly TRBD1 (6 bases). The CDR3 spans 15 residues. Germline lookup yields CDR1 LNHDA and CDR2 SQIVND (reference sequence). The V end lost 3 bases, the J end lost 7 bases, and 18 bases lay between the germline ends. CDR3 region: CASSISGGGGSEAFF. The CDR3 nucleotides are TGTGCCAGTAGTATCAGTGGGGGCGGAGGAAGTGAAGCTTTCTTT.

The V call is TRBV9, the J call TRBJ1-4; 8 bases match TRBD1. The CDR3 sequence is 14 residues long. Germline-derived CDR1 and CDR2 are SGDLS and YYNGEE. V trimming: 4 bases; J trimming: 8 bases; junction bases outside the gene matches: 7. This CDR3 is CASSLDRVGEKLFF. The CDR3 DNA reads as TGTGCCAGCAGCCTGGACAGGGTAGGAGAAAAACTGTTTTTT.

V and J are TRBV14 and TRBJ2-7; D gene unclear. The V gene lost 3 bases and the J gene lost 3 bases, with 3 bases spanning the gap. The CDR3 has 11 amino acids. Per the germline V gene, CDR1 is SGHDN and CDR2 is FVKESK. CDR3 in DNA: TGTGCCAGCAGCCAGAGCTACGAGCAGTACTTC. Translation: CASSQSYEQYF.

This chain connects TRBV5-1 to TRBJ1-2; 9 bases line up with TRBD1. The CDR3 has 14 residues. The germline CDR1 and CDR2 sequences are SGHRS and YFSETQ. The junction had 5 bases not matched to a gene; V was cut back by 0 bases and J by 8 bases. This CDR3 is CASSLGQGVFGYTF. The CDR3 DNA sequence: TGCGCCAGCAGCTTGGGACAGGGGGTTTTCGGCTACACCTTC.

CDR3 coding DNA: TGTGCCAGTAGCCTGGGGACACAAATGTACGAGCAGTACTTC. It translates to CASSLGTQMYEQYF. V usage is TRBV28 and J usage is TRBJ2-7; a possible D gene is TRBD1 (6 bases). The CDR3 loop spans 14 amino acids. The germline V and J ends were trimmed by 9 bases and 4 bases, with 19 bases remaining between them. CDR1 MDHEN and CDR2 SYDVKM come from the germline V gene.

V is TRBV5-5 and J is TRBJ2-3, with 8 bases fitting TRBD2. The CDR3 has 17 residues. From germline, CDR1 is SGHKS and CDR2 YYEKEE (reference sequence). Trimming cost V 4 bases and J 3 bases; bases outside gene matches: 13. CDR3 amino acids: CASSLQIGAGATDTQYF. CDR3 sequence (DNA): TGTGCCAGCAGCCTACAAATCGGAGCGGGAGCAACAGATACGCAGTATTTT.

The chain carries TRBV5-6 and TRBJ1-1; D ambiguous. The germline CDR1 and CDR2 sequences are SGHDT and YYEEEE. The CDR3 covers 13 residues. Trimming cost V 3 bases and J 0 bases, with 6 bases left between them. The CDR3 spells CASSWQVNTEAFF. CDR3 DNA: TGTGCCAGCAGCTGGCAGGTGAACACTGAAGCTTTCTTT.

J is TRBJ2-7 and V is TRBV5-4; 8 nucleotides align to TRBD2. This CDR3 is 15 amino acids long. CDR1 SGHNT and CDR2 YYREEE come from the germline V gene (reference sequence). J was trimmed by 3 bases and V by 1 base; bases with no gene match: 6. The chain's CDR3 is CASSLSSGDFYEQYF. DNA for the CDR3: TGTGCCAGCAGCTTGAGTAGCGGGGACTTCTACGAGCAGTACTTC. Full variable domain (missing parts from reference TRBV5-4 and TRBJ2-7): ETGVTQSPTHLIKTRGQQVTLRCSSQSGHNTVSWYQQALGQGPQFIFQYYREEENGRGNFPPRFSGLQFPNYSSELNVNALELDDSALYLCASSLSSGDFYEQYFGPGTRLTVT.

The CDR3 here is CSVGTSGYSDTQYF. The CDR3, as DNA: TGCAGCGTCGGGACTAGCGGCTATTCAGATACGCAGTATTTT. This chain uses TRBV29-1 with TRBJ2-3; TRBD2 aligns across 11 bases. Germline CDR1 and CDR2: SQVTM and ANQGSEA. The CDR3 totals 14 residues. V lost 6 bases, J lost 4 bases, and 6 bases stayed unmatched.

This clone was recorded once. This chain joins TRBV19 and TRBJ1-2; 7 nucleotides match TRBD1. This CDR3 region has 12 residues. The ends lost 5 bases at V and 12 bases at J; junction bases unmatched: 9. The germline CDR1 and CDR2 sequences are LNHDA and SQIVND (reference sequence). The CDR3 coding sequence is TGTGCCAGTAGTCCAAGACAGGGTTGGCACACCTTC. Translated, it gives CASSPRQGWHTF.